These 17 T cell receptor beta chains originate from one sample sequenced in a study of T cells in Graves' hyperthyroidism and ophthalmopathy. Amplified regions were TCR beta CDR3 sequences from RNA transcripts. The HTBI primer set drove a first-round RT-PCR of the TCR CDR3. TCRdb recomputed calls from the multiplex PCR reads with MiXCR, one row per CDR3 protein. The sample lists around 720,000 distinct CDR3 sequences; 30% to 40% were seen once. The sample consisted of blood. Every receptor here comes from a woman aged 40 to 50 with Graves' hyperthyroidism.

This clonotype was counted at least ten times. The chain recombines TRBV2 with TRBJ2-2; 9 positions agree with TRBD2. The CDR3 contains 15 residues. Germline CDR1 and CDR2: SNHLY and FYNNEI. With V trimmed by 7 bases and J by 1 base, 4 bases remained unmatched. The CDR3 reads CASTPAGGNTGELFF. In nucleotides, the CDR3 is TGTGCCAGCACCCCAGCGGGAGGGAACACCGGGGAGCTGTTTTTT.

The chain joins TRBV7-3 to TRBJ1-5; tentative D call: TRBD1 (6 bases). This CDR3 spans 16 amino acids. The V gene lost 0 bases and the J gene lost 7 bases, with 16 bases spanning the gap. Per the germline V gene, CDR1 is SGHTA and CDR2 is FQGTGA. The CDR3 is CASSLTGAGVSQPQHF. The CDR3 DNA reads as TGTGCCAGCAGCTTAACAGGGGCAGGGGTGAGCCAGCCCCAGCATTTT.

This clonotype showed up just a few times. The chain couples TRBV12-3 or TRBV12-4 to TRBJ2-7; 10 bases are a match to TRBD2. V trimming: 3 bases; J trimming: 2 bases; junction bases outside the gene matches: 4. This CDR3 spans 15 amino acids. CDR3 in amino acids: CASSFLAGDPYEQYF. The CDR3 DNA follows: TGTGCCAGCAGTTTCCTAGCGGGAGATCCCTACGAGCAGTACTTC.

A single count supports this clonotype. Germline is not matched at one junction end, which may reflect a read error. This rearrangement joins TRBV7-7 to TRBJ1-1; D is perhaps TRBD1 (6 bases). The CDR3 has 15 amino acids. Germline assignment: CDR1 SSHAT and CDR2 FNYEAQ (reference sequence). The CDR3: CASSPGAGPNTEAFF. The CDR3 nucleotides are TGTGCTAGCAGCCCAGGGGCCGGGCCGAACACTGAAGCTTTCTTT.

In this sample, this clonotype turned up many times. This chain joins TRBV29-1 and TRBJ1-1; 10 bases align to TRBD1. Germline V gene sequence: CDR1 SQVTM, CDR2 ANQGSEA. Losses at the gene ends were 6 bases for V and 1 base for J; bases not matched to a gene: 5. The length of the CDR3 is 14 residues. Written as DNA, the CDR3 is TGCAGCGTGCAGACAGGGGGCGCGAACACTGAAGCTTTCTTT. This gives the protein CSVQTGGANTEAFF.

This rearrangement joins TRBV2 to TRBJ1-2; D might be TRBD1 (6 bases). Germline values: CDR1 SNHLY, CDR2 FYNNEI. The V gene lost 8 bases and the J gene lost 8 bases, with 15 bases spanning the gap. There are 12 residues in the CDR3. CDR3 in amino acids: CASGSRGAGYTF. Here the CDR3 DNA reads TGTGCCAGCGGCTCAAGGGGGGCAGGCTACACCTTC.

The V gene is TRBV15, the J gene TRBJ1-2; perhaps TRBD1 as D (5 bases). The germline V and J ends were trimmed by 2 bases and 7 bases, with 14 bases remaining between them. The length of the CDR3 is 14 residues. Germline CDR1 LNHNV, CDR2 YYDKDF (reference sequence). In DNA form, the CDR3 reads TGTGCCACCAGCAGAAACGAGGGGAGTACTGGCTACACCTTC. It codes for CATSRNEGSTGYTF.

This clonotype was recorded at least ten times. This chain connects TRBV7-6 to TRBJ2-5; 7 bases align to TRBD1. The germline CDR1 and CDR2 sequences are SGHVS and FNYEAQ. CDR3 length equals 15 residues. V lost 5 bases and J lost 5; bases outside the gene matches: 11. CDR3 bases: TGTGCCAGCAGCCTTGAAGTAGGGGGCGGGGAGACCCAGTACTTC. Encoded protein: CASSLEVGGGETQYF.

Comment on this clonotype: At one end the junction does not follow the germline gene, possibly because of a read error. The chain links TRBV7-2 to TRBJ2-2, with D possibly matching TRBD1 (5 bases). There are 16 residues in the CDR3. CDR1 and CDR2 from the germline V gene are SGHTA and FQGNSA. The CDR3 DNA follows: TGCGCCAGCAGCCGCTACCTTACAGGGAACACCGGGGAGCTGTTTTTT. Translating gives CASSRYLTGNTGELFF.

The J gene is TRBJ1-4, the V gene TRBV6-5; tentatively, D is TRBD1 (5 bases). Germline lookup yields CDR1 MNHEY and CDR2 SVGAGI. V was shortened by 0 bases and J by 5 bases, with 13 bases between the two germline ends. This CDR3 comprises 16 residues. This CDR3 is CASSYSVWGKNEKLFF. The CDR3 DNA is TGTGCCAGCAGTTACTCAGTCTGGGGGAAGAATGAAAAACTGTTTTTT.

The sample holds many counts of this clonotype. The V gene is TRBV7-9, the J gene TRBJ2-7; TRBD2 aligns across 7 bases. Losses at the gene ends were 2 bases for V and 5 bases for J; bases not matched to a gene: 6. The CDR3 consists of 14 residues. Looked up from germline, CDR1 is SEHNR and CDR2 is FQNEAQ (reference sequence). CDR3 bases: TGTGCCAGCAGCTTACTGAGCGGGGCCCACGAGCAGTACTTC. It translates to CASSLLSGAHEQYF. Together with reference TRBV7-9 and TRBJ2-7, the CDR3 gives the full variable domain: DTGVSQNPRHKITKRGQNVTFRCDPISEHNRLYWYRQTLGQGPEFLTYFQNEAQLEKSRLLSDRFSAERPKGSFSTLEIQRTEQGDSAMYLCASSLLSGAHEQYFGPGTRLTVT.

This clonotype was recorded a few times. The CDR3 is CATSSRDRGHGYTF. Written as DNA, the CDR3 is TGTGCCACCAGCAGCCGGGACAGGGGGCATGGCTACACCTTC. This chain joins TRBV15 and TRBJ1-2; 12 nucleotides agree with TRBD1. The CDR3 runs 14 residues. Per germline, CDR1 LNHNV and CDR2 YYDKDF (reference sequence). V trimming: 3 bases; J trimming: 6 bases; junction bases outside the gene matches: 2.

The chain recombines TRBV5-1 with TRBJ1-1; D is uncertain. Trimming removed 4 bases at V and 4 bases at J, with 11 bases between. The CDR3 length is 13 residues. Germline loops: CDR1 SGHRS, CDR2 YFSETQ. CDR3 DNA sequence: TGCGCCAGCAGCGCGAGCGATAGCACTGAAGCTTTCTTT. Its translation is CASSASDSTEAFF.

This clonotype was recorded once. This chain uses TRBV7-2 with TRBJ2-7; 9 bases line up with TRBD2. The J call may not be correct, given that the DNA end is closer to TRBJ2-1. Germline CDR1 is SGHTA and CDR2 is FQGNSA. The CDR3 contains 15 residues. CDR3 sequence reads: CASSSSGTSTHEQFF. In DNA, the CDR3 is TGTGCCAGCAGCTCCTCCGGGACTAGCACGCATGAGCAGTTCTTC.

The rearrangement uses TRBV5-1 and TRBJ2-2; D uncertain. V gave up 2 bases and J gave up 8 bases, with 16 bases separating them. CDR1 SGHRS and CDR2 YFSETQ come from the germline V gene. The CDR3 is 15 residues long. The chain's CDR3 is CASSFHYPWFGELFF. Here the CDR3 DNA reads TGCGCCAGCAGCTTTCACTACCCCTGGTTTGGGGAGCTGTTTTTT.

This chain links TRBV25-1 with TRBJ2-2; D might be TRBD1 (6 bases). From germline, CDR1 is MGHDK and CDR2 SYGVNS. This CDR3 is 16 amino acids long. V was trimmed by 1 base and J by 1 base, leaving 10 bases between them. CDR3 in amino acids: CASSEFGRGNTGELFF. DNA of the CDR3: TGTGCCAGCAGTGAATTCGGCAGGGGGAACACCGGGGAGCTGTTTTTT.

The chain uses TRBV7-2 and TRBJ1-1, with TRBD1 matching 8 bases. CDR3 length equals 14 residues. Germline CDR1 is SGHTA and CDR2 is FQGNSA. With 5 bases clipped from V and 7 bases from J, the junction kept 9 bases outside the gene matches. In DNA form, the CDR3 reads TGTGCCAGCAGCCCTACAGGGGGACGGGATGAAGCTTTCTTT. This encodes CASSPTGGRDEAFF.